Following are 11 T cell receptor beta chains from one sample sequenced in a study of yellow fever vaccine responses in identical twins (dated by TCRdb to 2016 to 2019). To prepare the library, RT-PCR was applied. Sequenced using an Illumina HiSeq 2500. TCRdb reprocessed the public reads (quality trimming at Q25 with fastp, clone calling with MiXCR) and kept in-frame beta chains. Each record represents a unique CDR3 protein, reported with the most common genes and DNA among its rows. This sample has 14,000 or so distinct CDR3 sequences in its table, and roughly 80% of those were observed once. The ten most abundant clones make up 0.65% to 0.85% of the sample. The material was T cells from blood (PBMCs), unsorted or a sorted subset (not recorded which), obtained before or after yellow fever vaccination (not recorded which). These receptors all stem from a young woman who received the yellow fever vaccine. Donor details come from another sample of the same person, matched by shared clones.

This sequence joins TRBV18 and TRBJ1-1, with a weak D call TRBD1 (5 bases). This CDR3 has 14 amino acids. The V end lost 3 bases, the J end lost 3 bases, and 11 bases lay between the germline ends. The V gene's germline CDR1 is KGHSH and CDR2 LQKENI. The CDR3 loop is CASSPVDSHTEAFF. DNA of the CDR3: TGTGCCAGCTCACCGGTAGACAGCCACACTGAAGCTTTCTTT. Full variable domain (outside the CDR3, taken from reference TRBV18 and TRBJ1-1): NAGVMQNPRHLVRRRGQEARLRCSPMKGHSHVYWYRQLPEEGLKFMVYLQKENIIDESGMPKERFSAEFPKEGPSILRIQQVVRGDSAAYFCASSPVDSHTEAFFGQGTRLTVV.

The rearrangement uses TRBV12-3 or TRBV12-4 and TRBJ2-1, with 9 bases that match TRBD2. J gave up 16 bases and V 7 bases, and 14 bases lay outside the gene matches. The CDR3 totals 13 residues. The CDR3 DNA reads TGTGCCAGCACCGTAGCTCGGCGGGAGGGCCAATTCTTC. The encoded protein is CASTVARREGQFF.

The J gene is TRBJ1-1, the V gene TRBV18; D gene unclear. Germline V lookup: CDR1 KGHSH, CDR2 LQKENI. V gave up 2 bases and J gave up 4 bases, with 8 bases separating them. This CDR3 region has 13 residues. The CDR3 loop reads CASSPGSGTEAFF. The CDR3 coding sequence is TGTGCCAGCTCACCAGGGTCGGGCACTGAAGCTTTCTTT. The whole variable domain, remainder taken from reference TRBV18 and TRBJ1-1, is NAGVMQNPRHLVRRRGQEARLRCSPMKGHSHVYWYRQLPEEGLKFMVYLQKENIIDESGMPKERFSAEFPKEGPSILRIQQVVRGDSAAYFCASSPGSGTEAFFGQGTRLTVV.

The chain has TRBV24-1 and TRBJ2-1, with 7 bases that match TRBD2. The germline CDR1 and CDR2 sequences are KGHDR and SFDVKD. J lost 2 bases, V lost 3 bases, and 6 bases had no gene match. The CDR3 extends over 16 amino acids. The CDR3 reads CATSDPSGNTYNEQFF. As DNA, the CDR3 is TGTGCCACCAGTGATCCCAGCGGGAACACCTACAATGAGCAGTTCTTC.

The chain couples TRBV5-5 to TRBJ2-3; TRBD1 agrees at 8 bases. V lost 5 bases and J lost 3; bases outside the gene matches: 8. The CDR3 runs to 15 residues. From germline, CDR1 is SGHKS and CDR2 YYEKEE (reference sequence). The CDR3 region has the DNA TGTGCCAGCAGTCCACGCTGGACAGGGACAGATACGCAGTATTTT. It encodes CASSPRWTGTDTQYF.

This clonotype appeared a single time. This chain links TRBV7-3 with TRBJ2-3, with a possible D match to TRBD2 (5 bases). Looked up from germline, CDR1 is SGHTA and CDR2 is FQGTGA. This CDR3 is built from 13 residues. V lost 0 bases and J 8 bases, leaving 9 bases between the germline ends. CDR3 region: CASSLTDLGTQYF. CDR3 coding DNA: TGTGCCAGCAGCTTAACGGACTTGGGTACGCAGTATTTT.

This clonotype was found a few times. The chain uses TRBV5-6 and TRBJ2-3, with D uncertain. The CDR3 consists of 13 residues. Germline lookup yields CDR1 SGHDT and CDR2 YYEEEE. Deletions cut 2 bases from V and 2 bases from J, with 6 bases between. In DNA, the CDR3 is TGTGCCAGCAGCTTTCTGGACACAGATACGCAGTATTTT. The encoded protein is CASSFLDTDTQYF.

The V gene is TRBV6-2 or TRBV6-3, the J gene TRBJ1-1; D not resolved. V gave up 0 bases and J gave up 8 bases, with 16 bases separating them. Germline CDR1 reads MNHEY; CDR2 reads SVGEGT. The CDR3 sequence is 15 residues long. CDR3 DNA sequence: TGTGCCAGCAGTTACTCCGAAAAAAATGCAGTAGAAGCTTTCTTT. It specifies CASSYSEKNAVEAFF.

The chain links TRBV5-5 to TRBJ2-1; D is unresolved. Germline V gene sequence: CDR1 SGHKS, CDR2 YYEKEE (reference sequence). V shed 4 bases and J shed 7 bases, with 15 bases lying between them. The CDR3 sequence is 14 residues long. CDR3 region: CASSLGTPWNEQFF. CDR3 sequence (DNA): TGTGCCAGCAGCCTGGGAACACCTTGGAATGAGCAGTTCTTC.

The gene calls are TRBV7-9 and TRBJ2-3, with unresolved D. CDR1 and CDR2 from the germline V gene are SEHNR and FQNEAQ (reference sequence). Trimming left V 6 bases short and J 6 bases short, with 16 bases between. This CDR3 has 14 residues. CDR3: CASSQITRRDTQYF. In DNA, the CDR3 is TGTGCCAGCAGTCAAATAACGCGTCGCGATACGCAGTATTTT.

This clonotype was seen only a few times. This chain joins TRBV6-1 and TRBJ2-7, with 8 bases identical to TRBD1. In germline, CDR1 is MNHNS, CDR2 SASEGT. The CDR3 contains 14 residues. With 9 bases clipped from V and 5 bases from J, the junction kept 12 bases outside the gene matches. The CDR3 loop is CASILRQGRDEQYV. CDR3 DNA: TGTGCCAGTATCTTGAGACAGGGGAGAGACGAGCAGTACGTC.